These 11 T cell receptor beta chains originate from one sample sequenced in a study of CXCR3-negative and CXCR3-positive naive CD8 T cells (dated by TCRdb to 2018 to 2020). Instrument on record: NextSeq 550. The Human TCR Profiling Kit (MiLaboratory) was used to prepare UMI-labeled 5' RACE TRB cDNA libraries. The reads underwent TCRdb reprocessing, giving one record for each CDR3 protein sequence and no DNA. The sample table on file contains 70,000 to 95,000 distinct CDR3 sequences. Around 1.7% of the sample is in the top ten clones. The specimen was naive CXCR3- CD8+ T cells from blood. The meaning of the sample's cell subset or site label: CD45RO-CCR7+CD27+CD95- naive CD8+ T cells lacking CXCR3 (TNR3-). These receptors originate from a human donor in good health. Some clones in this sample may be carry-over from other donors' samples.

J is TRBJ2-1 and V is TRBV9. The germline CDR1 and CDR2 sequences are SGDLS and YYNGEE. The CDR3 has 15 residues. CDR3 sequence: CASSVVVGSYNEQFF.

The rearrangement uses TRBV7-8 and TRBJ2-7; TCRdb selects TRBD2, and the lack of DNA leaves this call unchecked. The CDR3 is 16 amino acids. Germline V lookup: CDR1 SGHVS, CDR2 FQNEAQ. The CDR3 sequence is CASSLGAGGGYYEQYF.

This chain joins TRBV29-1 and TRBJ2-1; TCRdb's D call of TRBD2 is untestable without DNA. Germline V gene lookup returns CDR1 SQVTM and CDR2 ANQGSEA. CDR3 length: 15 residues. The CDR3: CSVGLAGDLYNEQFF.

This chain's CDR3 is CASSDLTGDNQPQHF. V and J are TRBV12-3 or TRBV12-4 and TRBJ1-5; absent DNA, TCRdb's TRBD1 call cannot be checked. This CDR3 is built from 15 residues.

The V and J genes are TRBV6-6 and TRBJ2-7; TCRdb outputs TRBD1, but without DNA this stays unchecked. From germline, CDR1 is MNHNY and CDR2 SVGAGI (reference sequence). The CDR3 extends over 12 amino acids. The CDR3 is CASTGLDYEQYF.

The V gene is TRBV20-1, the J gene TRBJ2-3. Looked up from germline, CDR1 is DFQATT and CDR2 is SNEGSKA (reference sequence). The CDR3 is 15 amino acids. CDR3 sequence: CSARPDGDDTDTQYF.

The chain joins TRBV7-9 to TRBJ1-1. CDR3 length: 14 amino acids. From germline, CDR1 is SEHNR and CDR2 FQNEAQ (reference sequence). The CDR3 loop is CASSSTDPNTEAFF.

This rearrangement joins TRBV27 to TRBJ2-3; the TRBD1 assignment by TCRdb is unverifiable without DNA. This CDR3 is 14 amino acids long. The germline gives CDR1 MNHEY, CDR2 SMNVEV (reference sequence). This CDR3 is CASGPGVGTDTQYF.

V is TRBV7-6 and J is TRBJ2-2; TCRdb indicates TRBD1, and absent DNA this call remains unverified. Germline CDR1 and CDR2: SGHVS and FNYEAQ. The CDR3 has 18 residues. The CDR3 spells CASSSSSDPGGNTGELFF.

The chain uses TRBV12-3 or TRBV12-4 and TRBJ1-1; checking the TCRdb D call of TRBD1 is not possible without DNA. This CDR3 region has 14 residues. CDR3: CASSSGTGLTEAFF.

The rearrangement uses TRBV12-3 or TRBV12-4 and TRBJ2-3; as DNA is missing, the TRBD2 call by TCRdb cannot be tested. The CDR3 consists of 16 residues. Here the CDR3 reads CASSSRLAANTDTQYF.